The 9 T cell receptor beta chains below all came from one sample that was sequenced in a study of CD8+ T cells in alopecia areata. Sequencing relied on a cDNA template that was reverse transcribed from extracted RNA. TCRdb keeps only in-frame clones here, not all; method: immunoSEQ multiplex PCR. The sample holds 150,000 to 200,000 clones, 50% to 60% seen once. Here the sequenced sample was CD4+ T cells sorted from blood, taken at week 0. The receptors shown here come from a human donor with alopecia areata.

The V and J genes are TRBV5-1 and TRBJ2-3; D tentatively fits TRBD1 or TRBD2 (5 bases each). The CDR3 spans 12 residues. The germline V and J ends were trimmed by 4 bases and 6 bases, with 9 bases remaining between them. From germline, CDR1 is SGHRS and CDR2 YFSETQ. CDR3 nucleotides: TGCGCCAGCAGCCACGGGGCGGATACGCAGTATTTT. This translates into CASSHGADTQYF. Full variable domain (rest looked up from reference TRBV5-1 and TRBJ2-3): KAGVTQTPRYLIKTRGQQVTLSCSPISGHRSVSWYQQTPGQGLQFLFEYFSETQRNKGNFPGRFSGRQFSNSRSEMNVSTLELGDSALYLCASSHGADTQYFGPGTRLTVL.

The V and J genes are TRBV30 and TRBJ2-7, with no clear D. Per the germline V gene, CDR1 is GTSNPN and CDR2 is SVGIG (reference sequence). V shed 0 bases and J shed 3 bases, with 6 bases lying between them. The CDR3 extends over 12 amino acids. CDR3 bases: TGTGCCTGGAGTGTATCAGTCTACGAGCAGTACTTC. Its protein is CAWSVSVYEQYF. Filled out from reference TRBV30 and TRBJ2-7, the complete variable domain reads SQTIHQWPATLVQPVGSPLSLECTVEGTSNPNLYWYRQAAGRGLQLLFYSVGIGQISSEVPQNLSASRPQDRQFILSSKKLLLSDSGFYLCAWSVSVYEQYFGPGTRLTVT.

This chain joins TRBV7-6 and TRBJ2-7; 7 positions agree with TRBD1. The CDR3 has 15 amino acids. Germline V CDR1 and CDR2: SGHVS, FNYEAQ. The V and J ends lost 5 bases and 4 bases, in that order; junction bases with no gene match: 11. Written as DNA, the CDR3 is TGTGCCAGCAGCCTTAAGACAGGGAGAAATTACGAGCAGTACTTC. This sequence encodes CASSLKTGRNYEQYF.

The chain links TRBV7-9 to TRBJ1-4; TRBD1 matches at 9 bases. Germline CDR1 and CDR2: SEHNR and FQNEAQ (reference sequence). After removal of 0 bases from V and 5 bases from J, the junction contained 7 bases not matched to a gene. The CDR3 consists of 17 residues. DNA for the CDR3: TGTGCCAGCAGCTTAGCGAGAGCCGGGACAGGGAATGAAAAACTGTTTTTT. Encoded protein: CASSLARAGTGNEKLFF.

The chain employs TRBV4-2 and TRBJ2-5; no definite D call. Germline values: CDR1 LGHNA, CDR2 YNFKEQ. The V end lost 2 bases, the J end lost 1 base, and 11 bases lay between the germline ends. CDR3 size: 15 residues. This chain's CDR3 is CASSQPASGQETQYF. CDR3 DNA sequence: TGTGCCAGCAGCCAACCCGCGTCGGGCCAAGAGACCCAGTACTTC.

The V call is TRBV30, the J call TRBJ2-3, with D tentatively TRBD1 (6 bases). The V and J ends lost 2 bases and 8 bases respectively, with 17 bases between them. This CDR3 region has 14 residues. The germline gives CDR1 GTSNPN, CDR2 SVGIG (reference sequence). The DNA of the CDR3 is TGTGCCTGGAGTCTCTCGACAGGCCGGGGTACGCAGTATTTT. Translating it yields CAWSLSTGRGTQYF.

The DNA of the CDR3 is TGTGCCAGCAGCCGCCGTCAAGATACGCAGTATTTT. Translated: CASSRRQDTQYF. This sequence joins TRBV5-5 and TRBJ2-3; D is unresolved. The CDR3 length is 12 residues. Germline assignment: CDR1 SGHKS and CDR2 YYEKEE (reference sequence). Trimming cost V 4 bases and J 5 bases, with 8 bases left between them. The full variable domain, in which reference TRBV5-5 and TRBJ2-3 provide the parts outside the CDR3, is DAGVTQSPTHLIKTRGQQVTLRCSPISGHKSVSWYQQVLGQGPQFIFQYYEKEERGRGNFPDRFSARQFPNYSSELNVNALLLGDSALYLCASSRRQDTQYFGPGTRLTVL.

This clone showed up just a few times. This rearrangement joins TRBV29-1 to TRBJ1-1; D unclear. Germline CDR1 reads SQVTM; CDR2 reads ANQGSEA. This CDR3 comprises 13 residues. Trimming removed 4 bases from V and 5 bases from J, with 14 bases in between. The CDR3: CSVVNGLGTEAFF. The CDR3 DNA reads TGCAGCGTTGTTAACGGCCTGGGAACTGAAGCTTTCTTT.

This chain joins TRBV6-5 and TRBJ2-5, with 7 nucleotides matching TRBD2. V trimming: 2 bases; J trimming: 2 bases; junction bases outside the gene matches: 5. Germline V CDR1 and CDR2: MNHEY, SVGAGI. This CDR3 comprises 15 residues. The CDR3 region is CASSYPSSGQETQYF. DNA for the CDR3: TGTGCCAGCAGTTACCCGTCTAGCGGTCAAGAGACCCAGTACTTC.